Listed below are T cell receptor beta chains from one sample, sequenced in a study of cytomegalovirus exposure and HLA in healthy donors. TCRdb's copy holds only in-frame clones and misses some; the assay was immunoSEQ multiplex PCR. The table records about 200,000 clones, over 80% of them present only once. The sample was PBMCs. The receptors were gathered from a woman younger than 30 in good health and CMV-seronegative. Each CDR3 is given with its conserved first and last residue. The D gene is left open where the match is weak. Size tells how often a clone was seen (once, few, many) or the class of an expanded clone, and some rows leave it out.

j_call clone_size v_call d_call cdr3_aa cdr3_nt
TRBJ2-1 - TRBV7-3 TRBD2 CASSPGTSGYNEQFF TGTGCCAGCAGTCCCGGGACTAGCGGTTACAATGAGCAGTTCTTC
TRBJ1-5 - TRBV5-5 TRBD1 CASSVGQGNQPQHF TGTGCCAGCAGCGTGGGACAGGGCAATCAGCCCCAGCATTTT
TRBJ2-7 - TRBV27 - CASSPRKGRTKQYF TGTGCCAGCAGTCCCCGCAAGGGCAGAACAAAGCAGTACTTC
TRBJ2-6 - TRBV30 TRBD1 CAWSSGGAGANVLTF TGTGCCTGGAGTTCAGGGGGCGCTGGGGCCAACGTCCTGACTTTC
TRBJ2-1 - TRBV19 TRBD2 CASSLGATSGNEQFF TGTGCCAGTAGTTTGGGGGCAACTAGCGGCAATGAGCAGTTCTTC
TRBJ2-7 - TRBV6-5 TRBD1 CASSPGQGGSHEQYF TGTGCCAGCAGTCCCGGACAGGGGGGATCCCACGAGCAGTACTTC
TRBJ2-5 - TRBV6-5 - CASSYSVAVQETQYF TGTGCCAGCAGTTACTCGGTGGCGGTGCAAGAGACCCAGTACTTC
TRBJ2-7 - TRBV27 - CASSPGGRRTYEQYF TGTGCCAGCAGTCCTGGGGGTCGGAGAACCTACGAGCAGTACTTC
TRBJ2-5 - TRBV9 TRBD2 CASSPGRTETQYF TGTGCCAGCAGCCCCGGGAGGACCGAGACCCAGTACTTC
TRBJ1-5 once TRBV28 - CASSPPNTAQPQHF TGTGCCAGCTCCCCTCCGAACACCGCCCAGCCCCAGCATTTT
TRBJ2-7 - TRBV5-1 TRBD1 CASSPAPGQGSYEQYF TGCGCCAGCAGCCCGGCGCCCGGACAGGGGAGCTACGAGCAGTACTTC
TRBJ2-3 - TRBV30 - CAWSVGGREEDTQYF TGTGCCTGGAGTGTAGGGGGCAGGGAGGAAGATACGCAGTATTTT
TRBJ1-2 - TRBV28 - CASSKGPEYGYTF TGTGCCAGCAGCAAGGGACCTGAGTATGGCTACACCTTC
TRBJ2-7 once TRBV7-8 - CASSPWGTEEQYF TGTGCCAGCAGCCCCTGGGGGACGGAAGAGCAGTACTTC
TRBJ2-3 - TRBV18 - CASSEDGGAPNTQYF TGTGCCAGCTCAGAGGACGGCGGTGCGCCGAATACGCAGTATTTT
TRBJ1-2 - TRBV6-1 TRBD1 CASSEAWDRDYGYTF TGTGCCAGCAGTGAAGCCTGGGACAGGGACTATGGCTACACCTTC
TRBJ2-7 few TRBV27 - CASGKGGVSYEQYF TGTGCCAGCGGGAAGGGCGGGGTCTCCTACGAGCAGTACTTC
TRBJ2-7 - TRBV28 TRBD1 CASSSRGTGGEQYF TGTGCCAGCAGTTCCCGAGGGACAGGGGGCGAGCAGTACTTC
TRBJ2-2 - TRBV9 - CASSVTPANGELFF TGTGCCAGCAGCGTCACCCCTGCAAACGGGGAGCTGTTTTTT
TRBJ1-4 - TRBV27 - CASSSRERSGEKLFF TGTGCCAGCAGTTCTAGGGAGAGGAGTGGCGAAAAACTGTTTTTT
TRBJ1-2 few TRBV28 - CATQTGYGYTF TGTGCCACCCAGACAGGCTATGGCTACACCTTC